This T cell receptor beta chain was sequenced during a study of T-cell reconstitution after alpha-beta-depleted transplantation in children. Overall study findings and caveats: At one year after transplant, newly produced T cells mostly accounted for T-cell counts and diversity. Elevated TCRbeta diversity at day 60 was traced, in some patients, to surviving recipient T cells and thymic progenitors. Several hundred expanded graft clones reportedly supplied alpha-beta T cells about two months after transplant.

The CDR3 runs to 15 residues. CDR1 is SGHTA, CDR2 FQGTGA, per germline. V lost 4 bases, J lost 5 bases, and 17 bases lay in between. On this clonotype: The antigen remains undetermined.

Using unique molecular identifiers, the investigators prepared the TCRbeta library. TCRdb reprocessed the PCR reads with MiXCR, giving one entry per CDR3 protein. This table has roughly 790,000 distinct CDR3 sequences, 16% appearing once. This chain joins TRBV7-3 and TRBJ1-1, with D uncertain. Sequencing was performed on PBMCs, mostly from graft donor cells, taken 360 days after TCRalphabeta/CD19-depleted stem cell transplant. The sequence came from a male patient younger than 18 who had a stem cell transplant for acute lymphoblastic leukemia, so the T cells may come from the graft donor. The CDR3, as DNA: TGTGCCAGCAGCTCCTCCTCTCTAGTACGTACTGAAGCTTTCTTT. Translated, it gives CASSSSSLVRTEAFF.